This TCR beta chain was found in a study of CD8+ T cells in alopecia areata. From germline, CDR1 is SNHLY and CDR2 FYNNEI. This CDR3 contains 15 residues. J gave up 1 base and V 3 bases, and 1 base lay outside the gene matches. Study-level points and caveats: Tofacitinib yielded significantly lower scalp clonality and fewer expanded CD8+ clones among the top 100.

Concerning this clone: Its antigen is undetermined.

Extraction and reverse transcription of RNA yielded cDNA as the sequencing template. Here immunoSEQ multiplex PCR was the method, and the copy in TCRdb shows in-frame clones only, minus some. The sample contains approximately 210,000 clones, around 60% of which appear only once. Described treatment: oral pan-JAK inhibitor, 5-10 mg twice daily. This receptor was identified in a human donor with alopecia areata. The chain uses TRBV2 and TRBJ2-7; 12 bases align to TRBD2. The sample consisted of CD4+ T cells sorted from blood, taken between weeks 49 and 50, from a patient treated with tofacitinib. CDR3 in DNA: TGTGCCAGCAGTGATGGACTAGCGGGGTCCTACGAGCAGTACTTC. It yields the protein CASSDGLAGSYEQYF.